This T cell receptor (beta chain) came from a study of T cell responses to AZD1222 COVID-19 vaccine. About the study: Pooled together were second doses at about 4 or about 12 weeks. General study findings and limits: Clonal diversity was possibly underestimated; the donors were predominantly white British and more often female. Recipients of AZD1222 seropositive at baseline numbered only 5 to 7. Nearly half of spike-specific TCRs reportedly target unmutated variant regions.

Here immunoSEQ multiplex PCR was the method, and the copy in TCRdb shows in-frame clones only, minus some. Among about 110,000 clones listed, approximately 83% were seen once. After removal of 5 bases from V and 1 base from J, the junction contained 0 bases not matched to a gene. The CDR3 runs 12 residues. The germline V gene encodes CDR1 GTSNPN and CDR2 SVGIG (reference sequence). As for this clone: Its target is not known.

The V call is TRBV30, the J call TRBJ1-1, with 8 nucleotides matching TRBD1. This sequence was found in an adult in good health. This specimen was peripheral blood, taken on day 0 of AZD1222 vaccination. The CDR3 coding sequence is TGTGCCTGGGACAGGGGGAACACTGAAGCTTTCTTT. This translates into CAWDRGNTEAFF.